This T cell receptor (beta chain) was observed in a study of blood T cell repertoires in COVID-19. Study-wide background: Collection of acute and convalescent COVID-19 samples took place in the United States, Italy and Spain.

Participant-given clinical history determined each cohort assignment. Sequencing used immunoSEQ multiplex PCR; TCRdb keeps in-frame clones, though not all of them. Among approximately 220,000 clones, roughly 89% were seen once, and the ten largest hold 5.5% to 7.5%. The sample taken for sequencing was PBMCs or T cells enriched from blood (not recorded which). The receptor was isolated from a woman aged 40-49 years who had recovered from COVID-19.

The CDR3: CASSLDSPNTGELFF. The DNA of the CDR3 is TGCGCCAGCAGCTTAGACAGTCCGAACACCGGGGAGCTGTTTTTT. The chain has TRBV5-1 and TRBJ2-2; possible D gene TRBD1, 5 bases. Trimming cost V 2 bases and J 0 bases, with 8 bases left between them. Germline V CDR1 and CDR2: SGHRS, YFSETQ. The CDR3 loop spans 15 amino acids.